This T cell receptor beta chain appears in the sequencing data of a study of graft-versus-host responses after intestinal transplantation. Overall study: For approximately three years after anti-thymocyte globulin induction, all recipients took tacrolimus and steroids. Whole-study findings and limits: Individuals carrying graft-donor T cell macrochimerism showed high graft-versus-host to host-versus-graft clonal ratios in allografts. Peak circulating GvH clone levels were associated with early post-transplant HvG declines. GvH clones occurred in recipient marrow; some first appeared in ileum or blood.

The length of the CDR3 is 16 residues. Germline loops: CDR1 LGHNT, CDR2 FRNRAP. The V and J ends lost 1 base and 5 bases, in that order; junction bases with no gene match: 5. The assay was immunoSEQ multiplex PCR, and TCRdb's table has in-frame clones only and misses some. The table lists roughly 70,000 clones, around 90% of them singletons. As concerns this clone: Its specificity is unknown.

The J gene is TRBJ2-1, the V gene TRBV12-5; TRBD2 matches at 10 bases. This sequence originates from a human patient who received an intestinal transplant, so some T cells may come from the graft donor. The sequences come from bone marrow, collected approximately 740 days after intestinal transplantation. The CDR3 reads CASGLDGLAVHNEQFF. CDR3 coding DNA: TGTGCTAGTGGTTTGGACGGACTAGCGGTCCACAATGAGCAGTTCTTC.